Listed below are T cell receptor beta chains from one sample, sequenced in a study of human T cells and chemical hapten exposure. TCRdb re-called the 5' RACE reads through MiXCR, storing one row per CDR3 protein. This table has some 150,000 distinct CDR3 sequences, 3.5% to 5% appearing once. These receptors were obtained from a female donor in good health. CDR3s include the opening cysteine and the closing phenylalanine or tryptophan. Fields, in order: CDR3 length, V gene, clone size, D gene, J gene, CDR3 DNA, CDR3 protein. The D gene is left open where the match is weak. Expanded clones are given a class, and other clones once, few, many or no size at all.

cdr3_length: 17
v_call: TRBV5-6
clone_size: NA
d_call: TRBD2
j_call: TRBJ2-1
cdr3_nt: TGTGCCACCACGCTAGCGGGGGATCTGAGCTCCTACAATGAGCAGTTCTTC
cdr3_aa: CATTLAGDLSSYNEQFF

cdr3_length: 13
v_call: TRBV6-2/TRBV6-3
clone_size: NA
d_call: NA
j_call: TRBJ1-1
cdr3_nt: TGTGCCACCGATGTGGGGAGGAACACTGAAGCTTTCTTT
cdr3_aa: CATDVGRNTEAFF

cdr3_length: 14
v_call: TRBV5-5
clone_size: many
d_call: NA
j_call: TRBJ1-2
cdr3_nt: TGTGCCAGCAGCTCCCGAGGATACAACTATGGCTACACCTTC
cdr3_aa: CASSSRGYNYGYTF

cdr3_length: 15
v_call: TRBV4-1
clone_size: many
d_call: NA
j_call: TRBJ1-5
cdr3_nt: TGCGCCAGCAGCCCCGAGGTAACAGGCGATCAGCCCCAGCATTTT
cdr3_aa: CASSPEVTGDQPQHF

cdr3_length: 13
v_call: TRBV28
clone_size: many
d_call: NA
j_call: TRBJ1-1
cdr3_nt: TGTGCCAGCAGTTTCAAGATATTCACTGAAGCTTTCTTT
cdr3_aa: CASSFKIFTEAFF

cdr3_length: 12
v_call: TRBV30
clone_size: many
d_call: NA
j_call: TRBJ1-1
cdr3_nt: TGTGCCTGGAAAGGTGGAGGCACTGAAGCTTTCTTT
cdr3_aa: CAWKGGGTEAFF

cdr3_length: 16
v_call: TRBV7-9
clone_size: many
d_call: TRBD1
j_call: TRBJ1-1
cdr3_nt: TGTGCCAGCAGCTTTTTGGGAAGGGGGCAGAGCACTGAAGCTTTCTTT
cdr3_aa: CASSFLGRGQSTEAFF

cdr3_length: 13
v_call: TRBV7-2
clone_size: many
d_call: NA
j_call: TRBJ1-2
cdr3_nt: TGTGCCAGCAGCCCGTCAACTAACTATGGCTACACCTTC
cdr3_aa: CASSPSTNYGYTF

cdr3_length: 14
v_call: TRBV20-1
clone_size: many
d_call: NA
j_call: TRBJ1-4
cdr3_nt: TGCAGTGCTGGGCGGGGGCAGGCTAATGAAAAACTGTTTTTT
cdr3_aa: CSAGRGQANEKLFF

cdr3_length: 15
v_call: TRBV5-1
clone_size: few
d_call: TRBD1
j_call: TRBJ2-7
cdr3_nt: TGCGCCAGCAGCGTCCGGGACAGGCGTTCCTACGAGCAGTACTTC
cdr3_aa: CASSVRDRRSYEQYF

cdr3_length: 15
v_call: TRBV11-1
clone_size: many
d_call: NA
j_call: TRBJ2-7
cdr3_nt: TGTGCCAGCAGCATTCGCCGCGGGGTTAACTACGAGCAGTACTTC
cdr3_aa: CASSIRRGVNYEQYF

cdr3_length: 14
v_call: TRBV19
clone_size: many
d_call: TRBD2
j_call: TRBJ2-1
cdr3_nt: TGTGCCAGTGGGACTAGCGGGACCCGAGGTGAGCAGTTCTTC
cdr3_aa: CASGTSGTRGEQFF

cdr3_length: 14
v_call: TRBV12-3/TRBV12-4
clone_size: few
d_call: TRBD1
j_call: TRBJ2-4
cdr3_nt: TGTGCCAGCAGTCTACAGACAGGGATGAACATTCAGTACTTC
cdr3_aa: CASSLQTGMNIQYF

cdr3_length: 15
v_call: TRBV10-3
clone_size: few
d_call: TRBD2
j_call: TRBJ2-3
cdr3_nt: TGTGCCATCAGTGAGTCGAGACTAGCGGGGGATACGCAGTATTTT
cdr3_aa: CAISESRLAGDTQYF

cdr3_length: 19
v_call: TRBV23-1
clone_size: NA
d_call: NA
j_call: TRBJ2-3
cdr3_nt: TGCGCCAGCAGTAGATCCACCTTGGGCAGGGGCCGGGTCACAGATACGCAGTATTTT
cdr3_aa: CASSRSTLGRGRVTDTQYF

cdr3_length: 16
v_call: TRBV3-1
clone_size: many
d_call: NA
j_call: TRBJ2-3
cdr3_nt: TGTGCCAGCAGCCTTAGGACGTACTCGCGCACAGATACGCAGTATTTT
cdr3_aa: CASSLRTYSRTDTQYF

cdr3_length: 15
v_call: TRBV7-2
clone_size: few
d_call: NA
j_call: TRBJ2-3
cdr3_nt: TGTGCCAGCAGCTTAGCGCTGGCAGGCACAGATACGCAGTATTTT
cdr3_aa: CASSLALAGTDTQYF

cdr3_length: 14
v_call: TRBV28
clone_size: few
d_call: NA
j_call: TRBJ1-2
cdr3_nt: TGTGCCAGCAGTTTACTCCAGGGATTAAGAGGCGACACCTTC
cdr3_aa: CASSLLQGLRGDTF

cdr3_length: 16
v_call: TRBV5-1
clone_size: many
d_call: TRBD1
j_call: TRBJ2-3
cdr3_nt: TGCGCCAGCAGCTTGCCAGGGACAGGTAGCACAGATACGCAGTATTTT
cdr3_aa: CASSLPGTGSTDTQYF

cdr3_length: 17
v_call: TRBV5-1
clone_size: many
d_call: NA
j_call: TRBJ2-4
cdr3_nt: TGCGCCAGCAGCTTGGGGACAGTGCTATCGGCCAAAAACATTCAGTACTTC
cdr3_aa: CASSLGTVLSAKNIQYF

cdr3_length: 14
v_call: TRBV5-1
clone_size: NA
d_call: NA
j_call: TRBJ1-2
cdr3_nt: TGCGCCAGCAGTCCTTTTGAGGGATCCTATGGCTACACCTTC
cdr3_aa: CASSPFEGSYGYTF

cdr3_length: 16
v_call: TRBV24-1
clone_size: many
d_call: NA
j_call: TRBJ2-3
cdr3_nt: TGTGCCACCAGTGATCCCCACCTCTCCGGTACAGATACGCAGTATTTT
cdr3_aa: CATSDPHLSGTDTQYF

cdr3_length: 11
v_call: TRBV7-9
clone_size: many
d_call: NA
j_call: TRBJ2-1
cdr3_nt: TGTGCCAGCAGCTTTTTAAATGAGCAGTTCTTC
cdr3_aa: CASSFLNEQFF

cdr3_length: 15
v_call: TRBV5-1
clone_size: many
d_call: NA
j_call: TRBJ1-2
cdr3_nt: TGCGCCAGCAGCTTGGTCCCGGAAACAAACTATGGCTACACCTTC
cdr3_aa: CASSLVPETNYGYTF

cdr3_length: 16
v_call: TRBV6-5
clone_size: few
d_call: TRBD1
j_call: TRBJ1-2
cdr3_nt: TGTGCCAGCAGGTCCCCCCCCGGGACAGAAAGCTATGGCTACACCTTC
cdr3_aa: CASRSPPGTESYGYTF

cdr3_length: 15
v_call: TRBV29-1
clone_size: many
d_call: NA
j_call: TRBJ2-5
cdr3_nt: TGCAGCGTTGAAGGAGGCACAGGAAGGCAAGAGACCCAGTACTTC
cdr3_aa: CSVEGGTGRQETQYF

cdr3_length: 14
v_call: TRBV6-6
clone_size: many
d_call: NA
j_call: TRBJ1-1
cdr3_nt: TGTGCCAGCACCCTAGACGGGACTGAAACTGAAGCTTTCTTT
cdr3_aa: CASTLDGTETEAFF

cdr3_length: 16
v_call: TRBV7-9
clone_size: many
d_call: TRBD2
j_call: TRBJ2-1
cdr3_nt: TGTGCCAGCAGCCCCACGGGGGACTACTACTACAATGAGCAGTTCTTC
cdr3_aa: CASSPTGDYYYNEQFF

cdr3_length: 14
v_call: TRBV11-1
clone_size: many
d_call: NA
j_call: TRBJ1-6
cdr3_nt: TGTGCCAGCAGCTTCACGTCCACTAATTCACCCCTCCACTTT
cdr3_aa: CASSFTSTNSPLHF

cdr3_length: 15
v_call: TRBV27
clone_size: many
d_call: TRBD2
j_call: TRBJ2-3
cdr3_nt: TGTGCCAGCAGACCAGCGGGGGCCGTGTCAGATACGCAGTATTTT
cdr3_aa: CASRPAGAVSDTQYF

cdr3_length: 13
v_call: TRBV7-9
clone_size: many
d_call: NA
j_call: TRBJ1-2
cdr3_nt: TGTGCCAGCAGCTTAGGGCTTGACTATGGCTACACCTTC
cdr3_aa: CASSLGLDYGYTF

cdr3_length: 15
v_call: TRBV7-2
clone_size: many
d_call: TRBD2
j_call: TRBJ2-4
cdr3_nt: TGTGCCAGCACCGGACTAGCGGGGGGCAAAAACATTCAGTACTTC
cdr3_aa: CASTGLAGGKNIQYF

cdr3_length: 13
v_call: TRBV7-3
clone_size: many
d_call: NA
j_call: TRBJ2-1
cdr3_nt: TGTGCCAGCAGCTTAGATCTCGTAAATGAGCAGTTCTTC
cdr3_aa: CASSLDLVNEQFF

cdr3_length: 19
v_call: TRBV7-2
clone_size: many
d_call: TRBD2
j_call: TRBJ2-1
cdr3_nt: TGTGCCAGCAGCTTGAGGACGAGACTAGCGGGGGGTCTTTCGAATGAGCAGTTCTTC
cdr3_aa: CASSLRTRLAGGLSNEQFF

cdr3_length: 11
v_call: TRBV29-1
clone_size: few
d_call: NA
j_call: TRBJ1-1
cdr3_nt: TGCAGCGGGGCCTGGGACACTGAAGCTTTCTTT
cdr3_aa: CSGAWDTEAFF

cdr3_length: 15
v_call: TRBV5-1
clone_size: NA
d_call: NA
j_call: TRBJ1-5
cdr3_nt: TGCGCCAGCAGCTTGGACCCCGGCGGGAGTCAGCCCCAGCATTTT
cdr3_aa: CASSLDPGGSQPQHF

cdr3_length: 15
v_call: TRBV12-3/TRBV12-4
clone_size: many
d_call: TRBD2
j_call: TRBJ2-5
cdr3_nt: TGTGCCAGCAGAGAGACTAGCGGGGGGGCAGAGACCCAGTACTTC
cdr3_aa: CASRETSGGAETQYF

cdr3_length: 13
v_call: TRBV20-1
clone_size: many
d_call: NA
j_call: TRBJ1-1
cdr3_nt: TGCAGTGCTACGTCCCGGGGTTTACCTGAAGCTTTCTTT
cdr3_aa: CSATSRGLPEAFF

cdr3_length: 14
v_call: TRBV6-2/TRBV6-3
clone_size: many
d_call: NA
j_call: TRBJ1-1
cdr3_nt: TGTGCCAGCAGTTACTGGAGGTCAGGGTTTTGGGCTTTCTTT
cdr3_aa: CASSYWRSGFWAFF

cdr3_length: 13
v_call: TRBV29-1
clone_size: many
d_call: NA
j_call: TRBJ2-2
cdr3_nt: TGCAGCGTTGAATACAGGGTCAGCGGGGAGCTGTTTTTT
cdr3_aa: CSVEYRVSGELFF

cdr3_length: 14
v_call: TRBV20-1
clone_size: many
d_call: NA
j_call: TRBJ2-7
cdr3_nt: TGCAGTGCTCCCAACCCGGGGAGAGCCTACGAGCAGTACTTC
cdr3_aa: CSAPNPGRAYEQYF

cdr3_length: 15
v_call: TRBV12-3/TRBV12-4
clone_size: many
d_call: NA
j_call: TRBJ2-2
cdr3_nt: TGTGCCAGCAGTTTGTGGACAACGAACACCGGGGAGCTGTTTTTT
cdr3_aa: CASSLWTTNTGELFF

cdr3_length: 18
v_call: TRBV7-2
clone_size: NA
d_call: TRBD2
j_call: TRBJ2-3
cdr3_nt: TGTGCCAGCAGCCCCAACGGACTAGCGGGGGGGTTAGCAGATACGCAGTATTTT
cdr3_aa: CASSPNGLAGGLADTQYF

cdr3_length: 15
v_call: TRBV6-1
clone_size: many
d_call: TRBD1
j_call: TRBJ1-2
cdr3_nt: TGTGCCAGCAGTATTGGGGACAGGACTAACTATGGCTACACCTTC
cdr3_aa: CASSIGDRTNYGYTF

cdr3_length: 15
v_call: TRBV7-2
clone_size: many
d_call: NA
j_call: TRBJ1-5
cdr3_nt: TGTGCCAGCAGCTTAGTGGCAGGGCTGAATCAGCCCCAGCATTTT
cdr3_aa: CASSLVAGLNQPQHF

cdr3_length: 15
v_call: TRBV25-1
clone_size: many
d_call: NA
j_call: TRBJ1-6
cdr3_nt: TGTGCCAGCAGTCGCCGGAGCTCCTATAATTCACCCCTCCACTTT
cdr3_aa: CASSRRSSYNSPLHF

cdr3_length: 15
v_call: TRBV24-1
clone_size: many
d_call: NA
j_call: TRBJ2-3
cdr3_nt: TGTGCCACCAGTGATTCCACTAGGCTCACAGATACGCAGTATTTT
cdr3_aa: CATSDSTRLTDTQYF

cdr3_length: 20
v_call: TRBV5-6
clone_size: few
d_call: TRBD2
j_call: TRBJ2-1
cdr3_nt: TGTGCCAGCAGCCCCCCCCGGGCAAGGACTAGCGGGGGGGCCTACAATGAGCAGTTCTTC
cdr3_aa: CASSPPRARTSGGAYNEQFF

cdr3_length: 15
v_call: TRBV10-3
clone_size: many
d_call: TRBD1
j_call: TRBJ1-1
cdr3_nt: TGTGCCATCAGTCCACGGACAGGGCGGAACACTGAAGCTTTCTTT
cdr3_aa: CAISPRTGRNTEAFF

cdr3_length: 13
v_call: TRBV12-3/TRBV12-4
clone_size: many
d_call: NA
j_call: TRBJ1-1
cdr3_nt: TGTGCCAGCAGATATGGACAGAACCCTGAAGCTTTCTTT
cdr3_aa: CASRYGQNPEAFF

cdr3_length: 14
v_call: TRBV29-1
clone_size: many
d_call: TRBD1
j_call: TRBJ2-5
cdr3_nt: TGCAGCGTCTTACGGACAGGACGAGTCGAGACCCAGTACTTC
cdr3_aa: CSVLRTGRVETQYF

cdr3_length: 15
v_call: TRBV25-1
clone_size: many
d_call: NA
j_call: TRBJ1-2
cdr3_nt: TGTGCCAGCAGCCAGCGGGGCCTCACCTGGGGGGGCTACACCTTC
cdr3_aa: CASSQRGLTWGGYTF

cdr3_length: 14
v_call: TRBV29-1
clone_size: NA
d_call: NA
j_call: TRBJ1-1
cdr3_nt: TGCAGCGTTGACATACAGGGTAGGAACACTGAAGCTTTCTTT
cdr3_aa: CSVDIQGRNTEAFF

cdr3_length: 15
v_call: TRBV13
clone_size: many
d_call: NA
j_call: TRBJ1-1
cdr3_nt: TGTGCCAGCACTCTTAACGGGCTCCGAACCACTGAAGCTTTCTTT
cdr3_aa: CASTLNGLRTTEAFF

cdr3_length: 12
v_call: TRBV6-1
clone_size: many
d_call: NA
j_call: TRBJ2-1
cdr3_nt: TGTGCCAGCAGCCGAAGTTGGGAGGAGCAGTTCTTC
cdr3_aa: CASSRSWEEQFF

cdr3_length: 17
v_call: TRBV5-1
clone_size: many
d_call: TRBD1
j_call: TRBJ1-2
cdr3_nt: TGCGCCAGCAGCTTGAACCTTCCCGGACAGGGGATGTATGGCTACACCTTC
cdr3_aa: CASSLNLPGQGMYGYTF

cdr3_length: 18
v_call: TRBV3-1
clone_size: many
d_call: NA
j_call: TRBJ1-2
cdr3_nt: TGTGCCAGCAGCCAAGATGGTTGGCGCAGGTCCGTTAACTATGGCTACACCTTC
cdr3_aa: CASSQDGWRRSVNYGYTF